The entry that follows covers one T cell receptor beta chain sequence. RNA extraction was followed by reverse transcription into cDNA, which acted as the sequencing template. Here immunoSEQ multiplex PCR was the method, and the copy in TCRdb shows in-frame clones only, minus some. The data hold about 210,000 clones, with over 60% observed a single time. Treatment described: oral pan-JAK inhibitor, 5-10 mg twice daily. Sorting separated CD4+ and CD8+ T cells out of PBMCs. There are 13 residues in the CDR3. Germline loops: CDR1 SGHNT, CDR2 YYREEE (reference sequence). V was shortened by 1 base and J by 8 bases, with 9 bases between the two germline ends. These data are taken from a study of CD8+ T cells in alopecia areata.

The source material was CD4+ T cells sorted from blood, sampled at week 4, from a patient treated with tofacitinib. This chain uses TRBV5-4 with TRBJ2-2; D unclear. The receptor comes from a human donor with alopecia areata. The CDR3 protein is CASSLNPEGELFF. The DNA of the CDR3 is TGTGCCAGCAGCTTGAACCCGGAAGGGGAGCTGTTTTTT. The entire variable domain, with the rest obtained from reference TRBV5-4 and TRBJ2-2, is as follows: ETGVTQSPTHLIKTRGQQVTLRCSSQSGHNTVSWYQQALGQGPQFIFQYYREEENGRGNFPPRFSGLQFPNYSSELNVNALELDDSALYLCASSLNPEGELFFGEGSRLTVL.